The 8 T cell receptor beta chains listed next were all sequenced from one sample in a study of memory CD4+ T cells and cytomegalovirus serostatus. Generated by immunoSEQ multiplex PCR, the TCRdb table keeps only in-frame clones and is missing some. The sample yields tens of thousands of clones, approximately 80% seen once. Single viable CD3+CD4+CD8-CD45RO+ cells were sorted as the memory CD4+ T cells. Sequenced input: memory CD4+ T cells from blood. The receptors were gathered from an adult in good health and CMV-seropositive.

The chain combines TRBV28 with TRBJ2-5, with D possibly TRBD2 on 5 matching bases. Germline lookup yields CDR1 MDHEN and CDR2 SYDVKM. V was cut by 5 bases and J by 1 base, with 11 bases left in between. The length of the CDR3 is 14 residues. Written as DNA, the CDR3 is TGTGCCAGCAGTACCAAGCGGAGCCAAGAGACCCAGTACTTC. It codes for CASSTKRSQETQYF.

This chain uses TRBV6-1 with TRBJ1-4; a weak D match, TRBD1 (5 bases). The ends were cut back, 2 bases at V and 0 bases at J, with 25 bases in the middle. This CDR3 is built from 21 residues. CDR1 and CDR2 (germline): MNHNS, SASEGT. In nucleotides, the CDR3 is TGTGCCAGCAGTGAAAGCGAAGGGGAAGCTAACTTGATTTCAACTAATGAAAAACTGTTTTTT. As protein: CASSESEGEANLISTNEKLFF.

The rearrangement links TRBV18 to TRBJ2-5; D gene ambiguous. Trimming cost V 5 bases and J 2 bases, with 12 bases left between them. Germline CDR1 is KGHSH and CDR2 is LQKENI. CDR3 length: 14 amino acids. CDR3 DNA: TGTGCCAGCTCAGAAGGCGGAGTTCAAGAGACCCAGTACTTC. Amino acids: CASSEGGVQETQYF.

A single count supports this clone. The chain couples TRBV19 to TRBJ2-2; D call uncertain. Looked up from germline, CDR1 is LNHDA and CDR2 is SQIVND (reference sequence). The CDR3 totals 13 residues. The V gene lost 2 bases and the J gene lost 10 bases, with 11 bases spanning the gap. The CDR3 DNA reads as TGTGCCAGTAGTATAAGGGAAGTAGAGGAGCTGTTTTTT. Its protein is CASSIREVEELFF.

This clone was seen only once. V usage is TRBV5-1 and J usage is TRBJ1-4; 7 nucleotides agree with TRBD1. Trimming at V came to 2 bases and at J to 5 bases, leaving 6 bases not matched to a gene. The CDR3 loop spans 15 amino acids. CDR1 is SGHRS, CDR2 YFSETQ, per germline. This CDR3 reads CASSFLQGQNEKLFF. In DNA form, the CDR3 reads TGCGCCAGCAGCTTCCTACAGGGGCAGAATGAAAAACTGTTTTTT.

This clone was detected once. The V and J genes are TRBV5-1 and TRBJ2-1; either TRBD1 or TRBD2 may fit D (7 bases each). The CDR3 runs to 20 residues. Germline loops: CDR1 SGHRS, CDR2 YFSETQ. The V end lost 4 bases, the J end lost 2 bases, and 28 bases lay between the germline ends. The CDR3 sequence: CASSPDRAILVSGTYNEQFF. CDR3 in DNA: TGCGCCAGCAGCCCCGACAGGGCTATACTAGTGAGCGGGACCTACAATGAGCAGTTCTTC.

The rearrangement uses TRBV6-1 and TRBJ2-1; 9 positions match TRBD2. The CDR3 consists of 15 residues. Germline trimming cut 3 bases from V and 3 bases from J; bases unmatched to any gene: 3. The V gene's germline CDR1 is MNHNS and CDR2 SASEGT. Here the CDR3 reads CASSETSGVYNEQFF. In DNA, the CDR3 is TGTGCCAGCAGTGAGACTAGCGGAGTCTACAATGAGCAGTTCTTC.

The rearrangement joins TRBV10-3 to TRBJ1-3, with D perhaps TRBD1 (6 bases). Germline V gene data show CDR1 as ENHRY and CDR2 as SYGVKD. This CDR3 spans 19 amino acids. Deletions cut 0 bases from V and 0 bases from J, with 18 bases between. In nucleotides, the CDR3 is TGTGCCATCAGTGAGTCTGAGACAGGCGGCTGGCTCTCTGGAAACACCATATATTTT. Residues: CAISESETGGWLSGNTIYF.